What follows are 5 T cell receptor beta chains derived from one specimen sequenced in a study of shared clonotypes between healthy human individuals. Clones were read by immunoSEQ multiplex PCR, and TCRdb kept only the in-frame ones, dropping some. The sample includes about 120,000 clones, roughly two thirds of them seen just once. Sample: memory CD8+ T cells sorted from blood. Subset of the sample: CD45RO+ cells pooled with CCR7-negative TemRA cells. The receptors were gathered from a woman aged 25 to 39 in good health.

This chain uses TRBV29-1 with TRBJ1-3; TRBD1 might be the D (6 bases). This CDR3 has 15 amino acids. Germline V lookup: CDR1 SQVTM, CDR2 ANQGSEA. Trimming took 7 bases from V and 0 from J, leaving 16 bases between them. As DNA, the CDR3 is TGCAGCGCACACTCAGGGGTCTCCTCTGGAAACACCATATATTTT. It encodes CSAHSGVSSGNTIYF.

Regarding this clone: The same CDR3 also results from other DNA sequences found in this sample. Written as DNA, the CDR3 is TGTGCCAGCAGCGTAGAGGGCGGGAATCAGCCCCAGCATTTT. Translating gives CASSVEGGNQPQHF. The V gene is TRBV9, the J gene TRBJ1-5; D ambiguous. There are 14 residues in the CDR3. The germline V and J ends were trimmed by 0 bases and 4 bases, with 8 bases remaining between them. From germline, CDR1 is SGDLS and CDR2 YYNGEE.

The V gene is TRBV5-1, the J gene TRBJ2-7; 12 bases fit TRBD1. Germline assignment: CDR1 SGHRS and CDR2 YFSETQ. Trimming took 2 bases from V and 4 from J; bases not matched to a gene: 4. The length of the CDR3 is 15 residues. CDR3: CASSLTGQGAYEQYF. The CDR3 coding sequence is TGCGCCAGCAGCTTAACGGGACAGGGGGCTTACGAGCAGTACTTC.

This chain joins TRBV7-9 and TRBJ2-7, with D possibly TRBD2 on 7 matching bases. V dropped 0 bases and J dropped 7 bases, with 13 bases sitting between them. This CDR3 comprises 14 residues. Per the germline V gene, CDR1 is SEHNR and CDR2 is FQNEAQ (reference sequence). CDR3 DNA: TGTGCCAGCAGCTTAGCAGGGGGGGCCGTGGAGCAGTACTTC. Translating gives CASSLAGGAVEQYF.

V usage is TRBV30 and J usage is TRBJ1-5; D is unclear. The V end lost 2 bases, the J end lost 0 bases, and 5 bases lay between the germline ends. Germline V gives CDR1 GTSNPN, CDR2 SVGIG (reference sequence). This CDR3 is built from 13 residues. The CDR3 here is CAWSWGSNQPQHF. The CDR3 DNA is TGTGCCTGGAGTTGGGGTAGCAATCAGCCCCAGCATTTT.